This T cell receptor (beta chain) stems from a study of siplizumab effects on memory and regulatory T cells. Study-wide results and limits: The Treg-derived share of mappable alloreactive CD4+ clones averaged roughly 70% with siplizumab and roughly 28% in controls.

This clone came up once. Its cognate antigen is unknown. Unstimulated TEMRA, naive, memory and effector memory subsets were sequenced in a few donor pairs. The germline CDR1 and CDR2 sequences are SGHVS and FQNEAQ. CDR3 length equals 15 residues. Trimming pared 4 bases from V and 2 bases from J, leaving 15 bases between. Approximately 100,000 TCR templates were measured in each sample. The protocol was immunoSEQ multiplex PCR, while the TCRdb copy is restricted to in-frame clones and leaves out a portion. This sample has about 91,000 clones, with around 95% found just once. The sequencing input was naive CD4+ T cells sorted from blood. The sequence came from a human donor in good health. This chain connects TRBV7-8 to TRBJ2-7, with D perhaps TRBD1 (6 bases). DNA of the CDR3: TGTGCCAGCAGCTCGAGGGACAAAACGACCTACGAGCAGTACTTC. This sequence encodes CASSSRDKTTYEQYF.